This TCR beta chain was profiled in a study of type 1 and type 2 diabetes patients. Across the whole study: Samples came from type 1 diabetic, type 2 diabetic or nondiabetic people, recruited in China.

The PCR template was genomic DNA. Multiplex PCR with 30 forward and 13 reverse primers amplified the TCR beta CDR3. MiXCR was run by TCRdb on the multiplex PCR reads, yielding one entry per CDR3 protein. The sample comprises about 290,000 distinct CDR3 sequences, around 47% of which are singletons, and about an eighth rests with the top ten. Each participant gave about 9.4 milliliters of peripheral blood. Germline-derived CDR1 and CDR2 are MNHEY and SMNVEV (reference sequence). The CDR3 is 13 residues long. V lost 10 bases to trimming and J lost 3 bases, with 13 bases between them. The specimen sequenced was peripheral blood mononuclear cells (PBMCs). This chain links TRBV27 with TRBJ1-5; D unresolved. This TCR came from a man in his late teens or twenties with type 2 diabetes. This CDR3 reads CANFLLTNQPQHF. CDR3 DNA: TGTGCCAACTTCCTCTTGACCAATCAGCCCCAGCATTTT.